The clone carrying this T cell receptor (beta chain) was picked up many times. Its target is unknown. These data come from a study of regulatory T cells in long-lasting Graves disease. Time point reported: newly diagnosed GD, antithyroid drugs for less than 3 months. PBMC-extracted RNA yielded the TCR library. From an endocrinology department in Xi'an, China, came the patients. HTBI primers from iRepertoire and Arm-PCR of CDR3 regions yielded the TCR beta libraries. TCRdb reprocessed the multiplex PCR reads via MiXCR and lists one record per CDR3 protein. This sample carries 300,000 to 450,000 distinct CDR3 sequences, around 15% of them seen once, and the ten largest clones take about 24%. Study observations and caveats: Limited sample numbers may have lowered accuracy. Patients with persistent disease showed a bias toward TRBV28, TRBJ1-2 and TRBJ2-5.

Germline CDR1 and CDR2: MDHEN and SYDVKM. The V gene lost 3 bases and the J gene lost 11 bases, with 13 bases spanning the gap. The CDR3 runs to 12 residues. The J gene is TRBJ1-1, the V gene TRBV28; no clear D. The sequence derives from a female donor with Graves disease. The sequences come from peripheral blood mononuclear cells (PBMCs), collected at new diagnosis, from a patient treated with antithyroid drugs. This CDR3 reads CASSFDPSEAFF. The DNA for the CDR3 is TGTGCCAGCAGTTTCGATCCAAGCGAGGCTTTCTTT.